Shown below are 9 T cell receptor beta chains from a single sample sequenced in a study of T cells in Graves' hyperthyroidism and ophthalmopathy (dated by TCRdb to about 2019). To prepare the library, multiplex PCR was applied. Reads for this sample came from an Illumina HiSeq 2000. Amplification of TCR beta CDR3 regions was carried out from RNA transcripts. For the first round of RT-PCR on the TCR CDR3, the HTBI primer set was used together with the Qiagen OneStep RT-PCR kit. Using fastp trimming at Q25 and MiXCR clonotype assembly, TCRdb reanalyzed the public sequencing data and kept in-frame beta chains. Each entry merges the rows of one CDR3 protein and shows their most common DNA and genes. Within this sample are hundreds of thousands of distinct CDR3 sequences, with approximately 19% of them counted one time only. In total, the top ten clones hold approximately 16% of the sample. Sequencing used blood. The receptors come from a woman aged 50 to 60 with Graves' hyperthyroidism that later progressed to Graves' ophthalmopathy.

This clonotype has at least ten counts. The gene calls are TRBV9 and TRBJ2-7; no definite D call. The CDR3 has 13 residues. Germline CDR1 and CDR2: SGDLS and YYNGEE. Trimming removed 0 bases from V and 5 bases from J, with 9 bases in between. In DNA, the CDR3 is TGTGCCAGCAGCGTAGCCGGTTCCCACGAGCAGTACTTC. Protein: CASSVAGSHEQYF.

This clonotype was detected a few times. The chain couples TRBV7-3 to TRBJ2-5; 10 bases are shared with TRBD2. The V segment lost 2 bases and the J segment 1 base; nucleotides outside the gene matches: 4. The CDR3 is 16 amino acids. Germline values: CDR1 SGHTA, CDR2 FQGTGA. DNA for the CDR3: TGTGCCAGCAGCTTAGTGCCTAGCGGGGGCCAAGAGACCCAGTACTTC. Translation: CASSLVPSGGQETQYF.

In this sample, this clonotype turned up many times. J is TRBJ1-5 and V is TRBV12-3 or TRBV12-4, with TRBD1 matching 9 bases. With V trimmed by 5 bases and J by 4 bases, 12 bases remained unmatched. This CDR3 has 17 residues. The CDR3 nucleotides read TGTGCCAGCAGTCCTGGACAGGGGAGTCCGTATAATCAGCCCCAGCATTTT. Translated: CASSPGQGSPYNQPQHF.

As concerns this clonotype: At one end, the junction sequence differs from germline, possibly due to a read error. This chain links TRBV12-3 or TRBV12-4 with TRBJ1-2, with 7 nucleotides matching TRBD1. This CDR3 is 13 amino acids long. The CDR3 DNA reads TGTGCCGGCAGCAAAATACAGGGGTATGGCTACGCCTTC. Its translation is CAGSKIQGYGYAF.

V usage is TRBV20-1 and J usage is TRBJ1-4, with D maybe TRBD1 (5 bases). The CDR3 consists of 15 residues. Germline V gene lookup returns CDR1 DFQATT and CDR2 SNEGSKA (reference sequence). Trimming cost V 3 bases and J 3 bases, with 14 bases left between them. The DNA of the CDR3 is TGCAGTGCTAGTGGGGACGGGGCGGCTAATGAAAAACTGTTTTTT. It encodes CSASGDGAANEKLFF.

This sequence joins TRBV2 and TRBJ1-4, with TRBD1 matching over 8 bases. Germline V gene data show CDR1 as SNHLY and CDR2 as FYNNEI. V was pared by 5 bases and J by 8 bases, with 7 bases of the junction left unmatched. This CDR3 has 14 amino acids. CDR3 bases: TGTGCCAGCAGTTTCCCAGGGGGCGAGGAAAAACTGTTTTTT. Translating it yields CASSFPGGEEKLFF.

Worth noting for this clonotype: This may be a read error: a much more frequent sequence differs by one nucleotide. The V call is TRBV10-3, the J call TRBJ2-6; D is perhaps TRBD1 or TRBD2 (5 bases each). The CDR3 contains 16 residues. Germline CDR1 ENHRY, CDR2 SYGVKD. The CDR3 spells CAITWDPDSGANALTF. The CDR3, as DNA: TGTGCCATCACGTGGGACCCGGACTCTGGGGCCAACGCCCTGACTTTC.

This chain links TRBV6-1 with TRBJ2-2; D call uncertain. The CDR3 is made up of 11 amino acids. Per the germline V gene, CDR1 is MNHNS and CDR2 is SASEGT. Deletions cut 6 bases from V and 8 bases from J, with 7 bases between. CDR3 loop: CASRMEGELFF. CDR3 in DNA: TGTGCCAGCAGGATGGAGGGGGAGCTGTTTTTT.

The chain employs TRBV6-1 and TRBJ1-1; D is unresolved. The germline V gene encodes CDR1 MNHNS and CDR2 SASEGT. CDR3 length equals 15 residues. Trimming left V 3 bases short and J 0 bases short, with 11 bases between. The CDR3 loop reads CASSDWGIMNTEAFF. The CDR3 nucleotides are TGTGCCAGCAGTGATTGGGGTATCATGAACACTGAAGCTTTCTTT.